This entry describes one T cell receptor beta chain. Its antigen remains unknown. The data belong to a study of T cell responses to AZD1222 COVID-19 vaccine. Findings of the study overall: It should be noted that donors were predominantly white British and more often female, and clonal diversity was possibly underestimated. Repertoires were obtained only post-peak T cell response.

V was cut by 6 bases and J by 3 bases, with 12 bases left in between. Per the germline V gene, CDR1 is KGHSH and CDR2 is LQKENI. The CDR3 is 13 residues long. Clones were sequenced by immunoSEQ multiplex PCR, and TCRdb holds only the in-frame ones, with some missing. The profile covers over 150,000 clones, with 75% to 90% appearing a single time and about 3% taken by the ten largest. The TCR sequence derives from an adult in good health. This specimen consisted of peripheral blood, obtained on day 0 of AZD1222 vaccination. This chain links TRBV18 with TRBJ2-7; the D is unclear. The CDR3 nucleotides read TGTGCCAGCTCGCATACCGTATACTACGAGCAGTACTTC. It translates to CASSHTVYYEQYF.